This TCR beta chain was profiled in a study of shared clonotypes between healthy human individuals. Whole-study findings and limits: Estimated richness was generally greater in naive than memory subsets.

In germline, CDR1 is SGHRS, CDR2 YFSETQ. V lost 1 base to trimming and J lost 4 bases, with 14 bases between them. The CDR3 covers 15 residues. CD45RO-negative CD8 cells positively selected for CCR7 made up the naive population, which excluded terminally differentiated effector memory CD45RA+ cells. Adult Caucasians living in Nashville, Tennessee made up all of the donors. To note about this clone: Its cognate antigen is unknown.

Sequenced by immunoSEQ multiplex PCR; TCRdb stores in-frame clones only, minus some. The sample includes about 2,100,000 clones, more than 85% of them seen just once. The sequence came from a man in his late teens or twenties in good health. Some clones in this sample may be carry-over from other donors' samples. What was sequenced was naive CD8+ T cells from PBMCs. J is TRBJ1-2 and V is TRBV5-1; D gene ambiguous. The CDR3 spells CASSLSGVFGYGYTF. The CDR3 region has the DNA TGCGCCAGCAGCTTGAGTGGGGTATTCGGCTATGGCTACACCTTC.